A single sample is the source of the 18 T cell receptor beta chains below, sequenced in a study of T cell changes during pregnancy in multiple sclerosis. TCRdb's copy holds only in-frame clones and misses some; the assay was immunoSEQ multiplex PCR. This table holds approximately 88,000 clones, roughly 92% found once. Sequences were derived from peripheral blood, sampled in the first trimester of pregnancy. The source of these receptors is a female donor with multiple sclerosis, enrolled in a pregnancy study.

The table lists this clone with a count of one. This chain connects TRBV7-2 to TRBJ2-5, with D perhaps TRBD1 (5 bases). Between the trimmed V and J ends, which lost 5 bases and 3 bases, there was a span of 13 bases. Per germline, CDR1 SGHTA and CDR2 FQGNSA. The CDR3 is 14 residues long. The CDR3 region has the DNA TGTGCCAGCAGCCGACAGCCCGATAAAGAGACCCAGTACTTC. This translates into CASSRQPDKETQYF.

This chain links TRBV4-3 with TRBJ2-7, with a tentative D call TRBD2 (7 bases). The CDR3 totals 14 residues. From germline, CDR1 is LGHNA and CDR2 YSLEER. The V and J ends lost 1 base and 3 bases respectively, with 10 bases between them. The DNA for the CDR3 is TGCGCCAGCAGCCAAGCAAGGGGGGGCTACGAGCAGTACTTC. It is translated as CASSQARGGYEQYF.

This rearrangement joins TRBV7-3 to TRBJ2-2, with 7 bases lining up with TRBD2. CDR1 SGHTA and CDR2 FQGTGA come from the germline V gene. The CDR3 spans 17 residues. Trimming at V came to 6 bases and at J to 2 bases, leaving 12 bases not matched to a gene. CDR3 in amino acids: CASSYYGPGLNTGELFF. CDR3 DNA sequence: TGTGCCAGCAGTTATTACGGGCCGGGACTAAACACCGGGGAGCTGTTTTTT.

The V and J genes are TRBV6-6 and TRBJ2-7, with D unresolved. Germline V gene data show CDR1 as MNHNY and CDR2 as SVGAGI (reference sequence). V lost 2 bases, J lost 3 bases, and 8 bases lay in between. The CDR3 spans 13 residues. The chain's CDR3 is CASSYGADYEQYF. CDR3 nucleotide sequence: TGTGCCAGCAGTTACGGTGCGGACTACGAGCAGTACTTC.

V usage is TRBV6-1 and J usage is TRBJ1-1; 7 nucleotides align to TRBD1. Germline trimming cut 7 bases from V and 0 bases from J; bases unmatched to any gene: 5. The V gene's germline CDR1 is MNHNS and CDR2 SASEGT. This CDR3 comprises 14 residues. DNA of the CDR3: TGTGCCAGCATTTACGACAGGGTGAACACTGAAGCTTTCTTT. It codes for CASIYDRVNTEAFF.

This clone was counted only a few times. V is TRBV6-1 and J is TRBJ2-1, with 10 bases that match TRBD2. Germline lookup yields CDR1 MNHNS and CDR2 SASEGT. J was trimmed by 0 bases and V by 4 bases; bases with no gene match: 6. The CDR3 runs to 17 residues. The CDR3 region has the DNA TGTGCCAGCAGTGTAGCGGGAGGCGCTCCCTCCTACAATGAGCAGTTCTTC. Translating it yields CASSVAGGAPSYNEQFF.

The CDR3 loop reads CASSLAPGYEQYF. CDR3 coding DNA: TGTGCCAGCAGCTTAGCGCCGGGCTACGAGCAGTACTTC. V and J are TRBV7-9 and TRBJ2-7, with D unclear. V gave up 0 bases and J gave up 3 bases, with 6 bases separating them. Germline CDR1 reads SEHNR; CDR2 reads FQNEAQ (reference sequence). CDR3 length: 13 residues.

V gene TRBV19 combines with J gene TRBJ2-5; D is perhaps TRBD1 (5 bases). Trimming pared 3 bases from V and 4 bases from J, leaving 15 bases between. This CDR3 spans 15 amino acids. The germline CDR1 and CDR2 sequences are LNHDA and SQIVND (reference sequence). The CDR3 loop is CASSIITVRGETQYF. The CDR3 DNA sequence: TGTGCCAGTAGTATCATTACAGTAAGGGGAGAGACCCAGTACTTC.

The chain links TRBV5-5 to TRBJ2-4, with 7 positions matching TRBD2. This CDR3 comprises 16 residues. Germline-derived CDR1 and CDR2 are SGHKS and YYEKEE (reference sequence). Germline trimming cut 4 bases from V and 3 bases from J; bases unmatched to any gene: 10. In DNA, the CDR3 is TGTGCCAGCAGCCACCTTAGAGGGGAGGGCAAAAACATTCAGTACTTC. It specifies CASSHLRGEGKNIQYF.

The chain uses TRBV19 and TRBJ2-7; weak D call: TRBD1 (6 bases). The CDR3 spans 14 residues. V was cut by 0 bases and J by 7 bases, with 13 bases left in between. Looked up from germline, CDR1 is LNHDA and CDR2 is SQIVND (reference sequence). CDR3 amino acids: CASSIDGQPGEQYF. The CDR3 coding sequence is TGTGCCAGTAGTATAGACGGACAGCCGGGTGAGCAGTACTTC.

The chain carries TRBV7-9 and TRBJ1-4; 12 positions agree with TRBD1. V gave up 4 bases and J gave up 4 bases; unmatched junction bases: 7. Germline loops: CDR1 SEHNR, CDR2 FQNEAQ (reference sequence). The CDR3 length is 17 residues. The CDR3, as DNA: TGTGCCAGCAGCTGGGGACAGGGGGCGCATTTTAATGAAAAACTGTTTTTT. This encodes CASSWGQGAHFNEKLFF.

The chain is built from TRBV7-2 and TRBJ2-1, with 7 bases identical to TRBD2. The trim removed 1 base at V and 7 bases at J, leaving 10 bases unmatched. The CDR3 sequence is 16 residues long. Germline-derived CDR1 and CDR2 are SGHTA and FQGNSA. The DNA of the CDR3 is TGTGCCAGCAGCTTAGTATCGGCTAGCGGTCAAAATGAGCAGTTCTTC. It translates to CASSLVSASGQNEQFF.

This chain links TRBV9 with TRBJ1-5, with a possible D match to TRBD1 (6 bases). Trimming left V 4 bases short and J 5 bases short, with 13 bases between. The CDR3 contains 14 residues. Germline values: CDR1 SGDLS, CDR2 YYNGEE. This chain's CDR3 is CASSRSGQYQPQHF. CDR3 DNA sequence: TGTGCCAGCAGCAGATCCGGACAGTATCAGCCCCAGCATTTT.

This clone appeared once. V usage is TRBV23-1 and J usage is TRBJ2-5; TRBD2 matches at 9 bases. Being an ORF, TRBV23-1 has a function that is uncertain. CDR3 size: 18 residues. V shed 4 bases and J 4 bases; nucleotides not matched to a gene: 16. The CDR3 loop is CASSPILASGTKGETQYF. CDR3 sequence (DNA): TGCGCCAGCAGTCCCATTCTTGCTAGCGGGACGAAGGGAGAGACCCAGTACTTC.

The chain combines TRBV2 with TRBJ2-7; D is unresolved. Trimming stripped 4 bases from V and 0 bases from J, with 10 bases between. CDR3 length: 14 amino acids. Germline CDR1 and CDR2: SNHLY and FYNNEI. The DNA for the CDR3 is TGTGCCAGCAGTGTGGGCAGTAGCTCCTACGAGCAGTACTTC. Its protein is CASSVGSSSYEQYF.

This sequence joins TRBV9 and TRBJ2-7; 9 nucleotides agree with TRBD2. The CDR3 extends over 14 amino acids. The V and J ends lost 4 bases and 5 bases, in that order; junction bases with no gene match: 7. CDR1 and CDR2 (germline): SGDLS, YYNGEE. The CDR3 coding sequence is TGTGCCAGCAGCCATAGCGGGAGTTTCGACGAGCAGTACTTC. It encodes CASSHSGSFDEQYF.

V gene TRBV5-1 combines with J gene TRBJ2-5, with a possible D match to TRBD1 (5 bases). In germline, CDR1 is SGHRS, CDR2 YFSETQ. The CDR3 covers 13 residues. V lost 7 bases and J lost 5, with 15 bases in between. In nucleotides, the CDR3 is TGCGCCAGCGTAAGAACAGGTGGGGAGACCCAGTACTTC. Translated: CASVRTGGETQYF.

The chain has TRBV7-9 and TRBJ1-5; D possibly corresponds to TRBD1 (5 bases). The V end was cut by 5 bases, the J end by 7 bases, with 18 bases between. This CDR3 is built from 15 residues. Germline V CDR1 and CDR2: SEHNR, FQNEAQ (reference sequence). CDR3 DNA: TGTGCCAGCAGCCCCGGGGGTTTTATGGTGCAGCCCCAGCATTTT. The encoded protein is CASSPGGFMVQPQHF.